The clone carrying this T cell receptor (beta chain) was counted once. Its antigen is unidentified. The CDR3 extends over 11 amino acids. Germline CDR1 is SGHDN and CDR2 is FVKESK. Deletions cut 3 bases from V and 6 bases from J, with 3 bases between. Use of 60 Vbeta and 13 Jbeta primers characterized the PCR. Profiled with immunoSEQ multiplex PCR; TCRdb holds only in-frame clones, not every one. This table holds 150,000 to 200,000 clones, about four fifths found once. The sample belongs to a study of cytomegalovirus exposure and HLA in healthy donors. In the study overall: A previous analysis identified 100 million to 120 million unique TCR beta sequences derived from roughly 180 million T cells. General study results and limits: What a later analysis reportedly showed was that an Asian-associated ancestry cluster had fewer N-insertions than the approximately 700-donor mean.

The source is a man between 18 and 35 years old in good health and CMV-seronegative. The V gene is TRBV14, the J gene TRBJ2-1; D is unresolved. Sequenced sample: PBMCs. The chain's CDR3 is CASSHLNEQFF. CDR3 in DNA: TGTGCCAGCAGCCATCTCAATGAGCAGTTCTTC.